The 13 T cell receptor beta chains below were found in one sample sequenced in a study of T cell responses to AZD1222 COVID-19 vaccine. Sequencing used immunoSEQ multiplex PCR; TCRdb keeps in-frame clones, though not all of them. The sample holds approximately 110,000 clones, 85% to 90% seen once. The sequences come from peripheral blood, collected on day 0 of AZD1222 vaccination. The receptors originated from an adult in good health.

The CDR3 nucleotides read TGTGCCAGCTCACCCACTAGAGTTGAGCAGTTCTTC. Protein sequence: CASSPTRVEQFF. This sequence joins TRBV18 and TRBJ2-1; possible D gene TRBD2, 5 bases. There are 12 residues in the CDR3. The V and J ends lost 3 bases and 9 bases respectively, with 9 bases between them. CDR1 is KGHSH and CDR2 is LQKENI in the germline V gene.

This chain uses TRBV5-1 with TRBJ1-1, with 10 bases identical to TRBD1. Unmatched junction bases numbered 6, after V lost 4 bases and J lost 0 bases. The germline gives CDR1 SGHRS, CDR2 YFSETQ. CDR3 length equals 16 residues. The CDR3 sequence: CASSPDGTGVNTEAFF. DNA of the CDR3: TGCGCCAGCAGCCCGGACGGGACAGGGGTGAACACTGAAGCTTTCTTT.

The genes are TRBV28 and TRBJ2-5; the D gene is possibly TRBD1 (6 bases). This CDR3 is built from 16 residues. V was trimmed by 5 bases and J by 3 bases, leaving 19 bases between them. Germline CDR1 reads MDHEN; CDR2 reads SYDVKM. Here the CDR3 DNA reads TGTGCCAGCAGTGCGAACGGGACACCTCGGGAAGAGACCCAGTACTTC. It translates to CASSANGTPREETQYF.

This clone showed up just once. The V gene is TRBV24-1, the J gene TRBJ1-5, with 10 bases that match TRBD1. J gave up 7 bases and V 5 bases, and 7 bases lay outside the gene matches. The CDR3 is 15 residues long. Germline assignment: CDR1 KGHDR and CDR2 SFDVKD. The CDR3: CATSAKTGGRQPQHF. The CDR3 DNA sequence: TGTGCCACCAGTGCCAAGACAGGGGGCCGGCAGCCCCAGCATTTT.

The CDR3 coding sequence is TGCGCCAGCAGTTCGGGGGGCGCAGATACGCAGTATTTT. Protein sequence: CASSSGGADTQYF. The chain employs TRBV5-1 and TRBJ2-3; D may be TRBD2 (7 bases). Germline CDR1 is SGHRS and CDR2 is YFSETQ. V lost 5 bases to trimming and J lost 4 bases, with 11 bases between them. The CDR3 is made up of 13 amino acids.

V and J are TRBV3-1 (or the pseudogene TRBV3-2) and TRBJ2-3; D is unclear. The CDR3 totals 15 residues. The germline V gene has CDR1 LGHDT and CDR2 YNNKEL (reference sequence). Between the trimmed V and J ends, which lost 0 bases and 2 bases, there was a span of 9 bases. CDR3 DNA sequence: TGTGCCAGCAGCCAAGATGTGGTCAACACAGATACGCAGTATTTT. Amino acid sequence: CASSQDVVNTDTQYF.

The chain links TRBV27 to TRBJ2-1, with a possible D match to TRBD2 (5 bases). This CDR3 is 15 amino acids long. V lost 6 bases, J lost 9 bases, and 21 bases lay in between. Germline V gene data show CDR1 as MNHEY and CDR2 as SMNVEV (reference sequence). The chain's CDR3 is CASRTLAEQRTEQFF. CDR3 DNA sequence: TGTGCCAGCAGGACCCTAGCCGAACAACGGACTGAGCAGTTCTTC.

This clone was found a few times. This sequence joins TRBV29-1 and TRBJ2-1; 12 bases match TRBD2. V shed 6 bases and J 10 bases; nucleotides not matched to a gene: 10. CDR3 length: 14 amino acids. Germline lookup yields CDR1 SQVTM and CDR2 ANQGSEA. Here the CDR3 DNA reads TGCAGCGTCCTTACTAGCGGGGGGATGGGGGAGCAGTTCTTC. Amino acid sequence: CSVLTSGGMGEQFF.

The chain employs TRBV30 and TRBJ1-2; possibly TRBD1 for D (5 bases). The CDR3 runs 14 residues. The germline V and J ends were trimmed by 2 bases and 7 bases, with 17 bases remaining between them. Germline V CDR1 and CDR2: GTSNPN, SVGIG (reference sequence). The CDR3 nucleotides read TGTGCCTGGAGTCCCGAGGGGCGCAGGGTTGGCTACACCTTC. Translating gives CAWSPEGRRVGYTF.

This chain connects TRBV28 to TRBJ1-2; 7 nucleotides line up with TRBD1. The ends lost 5 bases at V and 5 bases at J; junction bases unmatched: 5. There are 13 residues in the CDR3. Germline values: CDR1 MDHEN, CDR2 SYDVKM. This chain's CDR3 is CASSRGLGYGYTF. The CDR3 DNA reads TGTGCCAGCAGTAGGGGGCTGGGGTATGGCTACACCTTC.

This chain uses TRBV5-1 with TRBJ1-4, with D possibly matching TRBD1 (6 bases). This CDR3 is built from 16 residues. Trimming took 0 bases from V and 8 from J, leaving 17 bases between them. Germline V CDR1 and CDR2: SGHRS, YFSETQ. CDR3 in DNA: TGCGCCAGCAGCTTGGGCTACAGGGTCGTGAGGGAAAAACTGTTTTTT. The encoded protein is CASSLGYRVVREKLFF.

The chain uses TRBV5-1 and TRBJ1-3; D is unclear. The CDR3 has 15 amino acids. Germline CDR1 reads SGHRS; CDR2 reads YFSETQ. V was pared by 0 bases and J by 4 bases, with 11 bases between. Written as DNA, the CDR3 is TGCGCCAGCAGCTTGGATATCTCCTCAGGAAACACCATATATTTT. Translated: CASSLDISSGNTIYF.

V and J are TRBV14 and TRBJ2-7; no definite D call. Germline V gene lookup returns CDR1 SGHDN and CDR2 FVKESK. V was pared by 0 bases and J by 3 bases, with 6 bases between. The CDR3 is made up of 13 amino acids. CDR3 bases: TGTGCCAGCAGCCAAGACAGCCGCTACGAGCAGTACTTC. Its translation: CASSQDSRYEQYF.